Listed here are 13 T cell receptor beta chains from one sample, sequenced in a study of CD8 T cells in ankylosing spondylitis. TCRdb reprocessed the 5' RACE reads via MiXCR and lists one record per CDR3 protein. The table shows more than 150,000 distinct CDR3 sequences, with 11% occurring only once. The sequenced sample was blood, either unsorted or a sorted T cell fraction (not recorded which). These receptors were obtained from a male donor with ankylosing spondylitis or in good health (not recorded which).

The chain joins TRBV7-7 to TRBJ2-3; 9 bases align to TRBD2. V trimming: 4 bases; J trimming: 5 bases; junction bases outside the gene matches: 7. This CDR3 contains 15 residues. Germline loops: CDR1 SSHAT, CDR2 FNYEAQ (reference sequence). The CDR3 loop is CASSSGGSGGDTQYF. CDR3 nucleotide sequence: TGTGCCAGCAGCTCTGGGGGTAGCGGGGGAGATACGCAGTATTTT.

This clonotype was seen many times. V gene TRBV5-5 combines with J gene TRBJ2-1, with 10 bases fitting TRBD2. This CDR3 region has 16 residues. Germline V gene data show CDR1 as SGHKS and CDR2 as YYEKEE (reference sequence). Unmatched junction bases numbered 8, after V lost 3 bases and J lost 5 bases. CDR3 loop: CASSSRLAGDHNEQFF. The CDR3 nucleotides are TGTGCCAGCAGCTCAAGGCTAGCGGGAGACCACAATGAGCAGTTCTTC.

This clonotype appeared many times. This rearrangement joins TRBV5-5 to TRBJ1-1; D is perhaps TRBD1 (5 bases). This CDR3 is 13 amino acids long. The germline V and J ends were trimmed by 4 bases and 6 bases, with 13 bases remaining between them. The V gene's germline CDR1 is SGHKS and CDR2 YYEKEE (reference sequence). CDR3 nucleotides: TGTGCCAGCAGCCCGGAGGGGCGCGCTGAAGCTTTCTTT. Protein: CASSPEGRAEAFF.

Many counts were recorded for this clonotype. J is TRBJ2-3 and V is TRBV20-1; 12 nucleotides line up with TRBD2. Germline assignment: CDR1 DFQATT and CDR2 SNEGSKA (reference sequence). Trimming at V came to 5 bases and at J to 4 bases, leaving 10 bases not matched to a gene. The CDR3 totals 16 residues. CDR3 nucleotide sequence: TGCAGTGCTTCTAGCGGGGGGGCCGTCATCGCAGATACGCAGTATTTT. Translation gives CSASSGGAVIADTQYF.

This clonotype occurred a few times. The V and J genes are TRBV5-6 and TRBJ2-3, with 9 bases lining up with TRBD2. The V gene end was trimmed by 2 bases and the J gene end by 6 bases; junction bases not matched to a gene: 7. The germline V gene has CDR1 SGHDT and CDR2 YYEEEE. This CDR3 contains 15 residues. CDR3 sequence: CASSLLAGLGDTQYF. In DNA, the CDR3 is TGTGCCAGCAGCTTACTAGCGGGCTTGGGGGATACGCAGTATTTT.

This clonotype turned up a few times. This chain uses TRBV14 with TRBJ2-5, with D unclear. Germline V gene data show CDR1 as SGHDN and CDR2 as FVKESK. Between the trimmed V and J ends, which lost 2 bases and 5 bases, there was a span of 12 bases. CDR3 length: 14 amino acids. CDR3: CASSQPGPRETQYF. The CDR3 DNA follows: TGTGCCAGCAGCCAACCTGGGCCCCGGGAGACCCAGTACTTC.

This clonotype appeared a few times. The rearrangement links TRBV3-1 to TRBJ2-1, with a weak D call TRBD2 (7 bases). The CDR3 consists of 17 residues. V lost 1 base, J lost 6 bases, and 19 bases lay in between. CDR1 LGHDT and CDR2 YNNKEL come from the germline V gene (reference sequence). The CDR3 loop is CASSQVGGAGASNEQFF. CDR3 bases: TGTGCCAGCAGCCAAGTAGGGGGGGCGGGAGCGAGCAATGAGCAGTTCTTC.

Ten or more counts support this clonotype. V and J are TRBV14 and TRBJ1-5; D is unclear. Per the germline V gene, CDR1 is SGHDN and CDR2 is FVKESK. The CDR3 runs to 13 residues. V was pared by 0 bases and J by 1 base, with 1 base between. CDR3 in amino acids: CASSQDSNQPQHF. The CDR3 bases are TGTGCCAGCAGCCAAGACAGCAATCAGCCCCAGCATTTT.

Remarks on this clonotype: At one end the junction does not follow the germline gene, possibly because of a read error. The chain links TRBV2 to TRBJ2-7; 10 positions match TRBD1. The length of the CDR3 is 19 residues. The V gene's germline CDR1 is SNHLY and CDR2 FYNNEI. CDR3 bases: TGTACCAGCAGTTTTCCCGTGGGGACAGGGGAGGTGCTCCCCTACGAGCAGTACTTC. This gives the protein CTSSFPVGTGEVLPYEQYF.

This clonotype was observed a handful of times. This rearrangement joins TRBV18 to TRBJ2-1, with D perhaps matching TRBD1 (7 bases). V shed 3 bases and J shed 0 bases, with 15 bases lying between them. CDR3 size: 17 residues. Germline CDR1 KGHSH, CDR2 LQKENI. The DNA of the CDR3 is TGTGCCAGCTCACCCCAGGGGGGCACGATCTCCTACAATGAGCAGTTCTTC. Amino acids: CASSPQGGTISYNEQFF.

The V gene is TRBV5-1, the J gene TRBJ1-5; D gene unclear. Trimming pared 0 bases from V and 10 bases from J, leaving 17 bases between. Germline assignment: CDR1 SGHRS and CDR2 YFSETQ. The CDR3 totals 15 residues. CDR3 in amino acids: CASSLDSRAVNPQHF. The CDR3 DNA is TGCGCCAGCAGCTTGGATTCTCGAGCGGTAAACCCCCAGCATTTT. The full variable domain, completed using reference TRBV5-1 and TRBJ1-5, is KAGVTQTPRYLIKTRGQQVTLSCSPISGHRSVSWYQQTPGQGLQFLFEYFSETQRNKGNFPGRFSGRQFSNSRSEMNVSTLELGDSALYLCASSLDSRAVNPQHFGDGTRLSIL.

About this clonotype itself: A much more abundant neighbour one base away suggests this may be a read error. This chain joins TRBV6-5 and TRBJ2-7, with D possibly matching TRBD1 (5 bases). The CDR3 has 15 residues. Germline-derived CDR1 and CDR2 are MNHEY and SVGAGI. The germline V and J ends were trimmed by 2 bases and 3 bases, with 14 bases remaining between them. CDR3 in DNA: TGTGCCAGCAGTTACGCGGACACAGCTTTCTACGAGCAGTACTTC. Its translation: CASSYADTAFYEQYF.

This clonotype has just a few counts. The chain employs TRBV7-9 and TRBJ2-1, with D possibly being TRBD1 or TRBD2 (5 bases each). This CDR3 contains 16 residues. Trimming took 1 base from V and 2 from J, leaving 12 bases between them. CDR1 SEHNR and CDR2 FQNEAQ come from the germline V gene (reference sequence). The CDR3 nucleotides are TGTGCCAGCAGCTTAGAACCAGGGAGTGCCTACAATGAGCAGTTCTTC. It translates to CASSLEPGSAYNEQFF.